The 20 T cell receptor beta chains below come from one sample, sequenced in a study of cytomegalovirus exposure and HLA in healthy donors. The PCR ran on 60 Vbeta and 13 Jbeta primers. Sequenced by immunoSEQ multiplex PCR; TCRdb stores in-frame clones only, minus some. The sample has around 150,000 clones; roughly four fifths are singletons. Sequenced material: PBMCs. The receptors were sampled from a man aged 35 to 55 in good health and CMV-seronegative.

The rearrangement uses TRBV6-5 and TRBJ2-5; a weak D match, TRBD1 (5 bases). Between the trimmed V and J ends, which lost 5 bases and 5 bases, there was a span of 12 bases. The CDR3 covers 13 residues. CDR1 is MNHEY and CDR2 is SVGAGI in the germline V gene. The CDR3 DNA is TGTGCCAGCAGTAGCAGGGAACCGGAGACCCAGTACTTC. Its translation is CASSSREPETQYF.

The V call is TRBV27, the J call TRBJ2-3; TRBD2 is a possible D gene (5 bases). V lost 7 bases and J 2 bases, leaving 16 bases between the germline ends. The CDR3 extends over 15 amino acids. Germline V gene lookup returns CDR1 MNHEY and CDR2 SMNVEV (reference sequence). In DNA, the CDR3 is TGTGCCAGCACCCGACGGACCCTAGCCACAGATACGCAGTATTTT. Translation: CASTRRTLATDTQYF.

The chain uses TRBV27 and TRBJ2-7; 11 bases map to TRBD1. Germline V gives CDR1 MNHEY, CDR2 SMNVEV (reference sequence). The CDR3 is made up of 16 amino acids. V was pared by 5 bases and J by 3 bases, with 9 bases of the junction left unmatched. The chain's CDR3 is CASSGQGARGFYEQYF. DNA of the CDR3: TGTGCCAGCAGTGGACAGGGGGCGCGGGGGTTCTACGAGCAGTACTTC.

This sequence joins TRBV11-1 and TRBJ2-5, with D tentatively TRBD2 (6 bases). The germline V gene has CDR1 SGHAT and CDR2 FQDESV (reference sequence). The CDR3 extends over 17 amino acids. The V end was cut by 0 bases, the J end by 1 base, with 15 bases between. This CDR3 reads CASSLAPGGYLQETQYF. The CDR3 DNA follows: TGTGCCAGCAGCTTAGCCCCCGGGGGATACCTCCAAGAGACCCAGTACTTC.

V and J are TRBV2 and TRBJ1-4; perhaps TRBD1 as D (6 bases). From germline, CDR1 is SNHLY and CDR2 FYNNEI. The length of the CDR3 is 14 residues. V lost 6 bases to trimming and J lost 6 bases, with 14 bases between them. CDR3 DNA: TGTGCCAGCAGCCAAGGGACAAATTATGAAAAACTGTTTTTT. Protein sequence: CASSQGTNYEKLFF.

The sample holds one count of this clone. The J gene is TRBJ2-1, the V gene TRBV5-1; 8 nucleotides match TRBD1. The V gene end was trimmed by 5 bases and the J gene end by 7 bases; junction bases not matched to a gene: 8. The germline CDR1 and CDR2 sequences are SGHRS and YFSETQ. This CDR3 has 14 amino acids. The CDR3 nucleotides are TGCGCCAGCAGTCCGGGACAGGTGGTTAATGAGCAGTTCTTC. Its translation: CASSPGQVVNEQFF.

This clone was seen a handful of times. The rearrangement uses TRBV5-1 and TRBJ2-7, with 11 bases lining up with TRBD2. This CDR3 region has 15 residues. Germline V gene sequence: CDR1 SGHRS, CDR2 YFSETQ. Unmatched junction bases numbered 3, after V lost 2 bases and J lost 2 bases. CDR3: CASSLLAGETYEQYF. The CDR3 DNA follows: TGCGCCAGCAGCTTACTAGCGGGGGAGACCTACGAGCAGTACTTC.

CDR3 sequence: CAISEPSGGSTDTQYF. The CDR3 DNA reads TGTGCCATCAGTGAGCCCAGCGGGGGCAGCACAGATACGCAGTATTTT. V and J are TRBV10-3 and TRBJ2-3; TRBD2 agrees at 8 bases. The trim removed 2 bases at V and 0 bases at J, leaving 4 bases unmatched. This CDR3 spans 16 amino acids. Per the germline V gene, CDR1 is ENHRY and CDR2 is SYGVKD.

The chain has TRBV15 and TRBJ1-5; D unclear. V was pared by 5 bases and J by 5 bases, with 10 bases between. From germline, CDR1 is LNHNV and CDR2 YYDKDF (reference sequence). The CDR3 has 13 amino acids. CDR3 DNA sequence: TGTGCCACCAGCCCGGGGAGCGATCAGCCCCAGCATTTT. It codes for CATSPGSDQPQHF.

As DNA, the CDR3 is TGCGCCAGCAGCTTGCAGGGGTCAGGGGCCAACGTCCTGACTTTC. Protein: CASSLQGSGANVLTF. This chain connects TRBV5-1 to TRBJ2-6; tentatively, D is TRBD1 (6 bases). Germline CDR1 SGHRS, CDR2 YFSETQ. V was cut by 1 base and J by 4 bases, with 9 bases left in between. The CDR3 totals 15 residues.

This clone was detected a few times. This chain uses TRBV7-3 with TRBJ1-2; the match to TRBD1 covers 7 bases. Germline V gene sequence: CDR1 SGHTA, CDR2 FQGTGA. The CDR3 has 15 amino acids. Trimming at V came to 5 bases and at J to 6 bases, leaving 12 bases not matched to a gene. The CDR3 bases are TGTGCCAGCAGCCCAACGGGGACAGAGAAGAATGGCTACACCTTC. Its protein is CASSPTGTEKNGYTF.

This clone was seen a few times. V is TRBV6-1 and J is TRBJ1-2, with a possible D match to TRBD1 (6 bases). V dropped 0 bases and J dropped 4 bases, with 15 bases sitting between them. This CDR3 contains 16 residues. Germline lookup yields CDR1 MNHNS and CDR2 SASEGT. The DNA for the CDR3 is TGTGCCAGCAGTGAAGCGATAGCAGGGGCAGGCTATGGCTACACCTTC. It specifies CASSEAIAGAGYGYTF.

The rearrangement joins TRBV7-8 to TRBJ1-2; D unresolved. The length of the CDR3 is 12 residues. Germline values: CDR1 SGHVS, CDR2 FQNEAQ. Trimming stripped 8 bases from V and 10 bases from J, with 17 bases between. The CDR3, as DNA: TGTGCCAGCTCGGAGGGAGTGGATGACTACACCTTC. It codes for CASSEGVDDYTF. The full variable domain, rest sourced from reference TRBV7-8 and TRBJ1-2, is GAGVSQSPRYKVAKRGQDVALRCDPISGHVSLFWYQQALGQGPEFLTYFQNEAQLDKSGLPSDRFFAERPEGSVSTLKIQRTQQEDSAVYLCASSEGVDDYTFGSGTRLTVV.

This clone was seen only a few times. The chain's CDR3 is CSVEAGRNYGYTF. CDR3 sequence (DNA): TGCAGCGTTGAAGCAGGGAGGAACTATGGCTACACCTTC. The rearrangement links TRBV29-1 to TRBJ1-2; a possible D gene is TRBD1 (5 bases). The CDR3 loop spans 13 amino acids. The V gene's germline CDR1 is SQVTM and CDR2 ANQGSEA. The ends were cut back, 1 base at V and 2 bases at J, with 8 bases in the middle. The variable domain in full, completed from reference TRBV29-1 and TRBJ1-2, reads SAVISQKPSRDICQRGTSLTIQCQVDSQVTMMFWYRQQPGQSLTLIATANQGSEATYESGFVIDKFPISRPNLTFSTLTVSNMSPEDSSIYLCSVEAGRNYGYTFGSGTRLTVV.

The chain recombines TRBV5-1 with TRBJ2-3; TRBD2 matches 11 bases. CDR3 size: 19 residues. Germline CDR1 SGHRS, CDR2 YFSETQ. Losses at the gene ends were 0 bases for V and 3 bases for J; bases not matched to a gene: 12. In DNA, the CDR3 is TGCGCCAGCAGCTTGGCCTTCCCTACTACTAGCGGGGGAACAGATACGCAGTATTTT. Protein sequence: CASSLAFPTTSGGTDTQYF.

The gene calls are TRBV5-8 and TRBJ2-6, with D possibly TRBD1 on 5 matching bases. In germline, CDR1 is SGHTS, CDR2 YDEGEE. With 0 bases removed from V and 2 bases from J, the gap between germline ends came to 6 bases. The CDR3 has 15 amino acids. The CDR3 coding sequence is TGTGCCAGCAGCTTGGCGACAGCTGGGGCCAACGTCCTGACTTTC. The encoded protein is CASSLATAGANVLTF.

The chain links TRBV7-8 to TRBJ2-5, with D possibly matching TRBD2 (7 bases). Trimming removed 4 bases at V and 4 bases at J, with 10 bases between. CDR3 length: 13 residues. Germline assignment: CDR1 SGHVS and CDR2 FQNEAQ. CDR3: CASSSGGGETQYF. Written as DNA, the CDR3 is TGTGCCAGCAGCTCGGGGGGCGGAGAGACCCAGTACTTC.

J is TRBJ1-2 and V is TRBV2, with 9 bases that match TRBD1. This CDR3 has 14 residues. Germline CDR1 and CDR2: SNHLY and FYNNEI. V shed 5 bases, J shed 7 bases, and the junction held 8 bases outside the gene matches. DNA of the CDR3: TGTGCCAGCAGTTATACAGGGGGCCTTTCTGGCTACACCTTC. It translates to CASSYTGGLSGYTF. The entire variable domain, with the rest obtained from reference TRBV2 and TRBJ1-2, is as follows: EPEVTQTPSHQVTQMGQEVILRCVPISNHLYFYWYRQILGQKVEFLVSFYNNEISEKSEIFDDQFSVERPDGSNFTLKIRSTKLEDSAMYFCASSYTGGLSGYTFGSGTRLTVV.

This chain uses TRBV6-1 with TRBJ1-1; 7 nucleotides match TRBD1. Trimming at V came to 2 bases and at J to 2 bases, leaving 2 bases not matched to a gene. This CDR3 has 14 residues. CDR1 is MNHNS, CDR2 SASEGT, per germline. The CDR3, as DNA: TGTGCCAGCAGTGAACCAGGGGGAAACACTGAAGCTTTCTTT. This gives the protein CASSEPGGNTEAFF.

This clone showed up just once. The chain carries TRBV5-1 and TRBJ1-6; TRBD1 is a possible D gene (6 bases). The length of the CDR3 is 13 residues. Germline V gene data show CDR1 as SGHRS and CDR2 as YFSETQ. V was cut by 5 bases and J by 8 bases, with 11 bases left in between. Written as DNA, the CDR3 is TGCGCCAGCAGTCCGGACAGCTATTCACCCCTCCACTTT. Translated, it gives CASSPDSYSPLHF.